In its sample, the clone carrying this T cell receptor beta chain was seen a few times. The CDR3 length is 11 residues. The V end lost 8 bases, the J end lost 2 bases, and 7 bases lay between the germline ends. Germline-derived CDR1 and CDR2 are MNHNS and SASEGT. Through a sample-barcoded 5' primer and a J-beta primer mix, a second PCR was run for roughly 6 to 12 cycles. TCRdb re-analysed the 5' RACE reads in MiXCR, keeping a single row per CDR3 protein. The sample shows 800,000 to 950,000 distinct CDR3 sequences, about 29% of them seen only once. The data stem from a study of blood T cells in healthy people across ages. Each sample used at least 6.5 million PBMCs. These sequences were also reported in another study, on T cells of mothers and their children.

The sequence came from a woman aged 40 to 50 in good health. The sample was blood. This chain connects TRBV6-1 to TRBJ2-7, with D tentatively TRBD2 (6 bases). The DNA of the CDR3 is TGTGCCAGCGCGGGGACCTACGAGCAGTACTTC. Encoded protein: CASAGTYEQYF.